What follows describes a single TCR beta chain. Antigen specificity is unknown. The table came from immunoSEQ multiplex PCR; TCRdb's copy has only in-frame clones and leaves some out. This sample has about 1 million clones; around 82% occur once, and the top ten carry 0.52%. The CDR3 covers 13 residues. Looked up from germline, CDR1 is SGHDT and CDR2 is YYEEEE. Trimming stripped 5 bases from V and 0 bases from J, with 9 bases between. The sample originates from a study of shared clonotypes between healthy human individuals. About the study: The study used three CD4 naive, three CD4 memory, two CD8 naive and one CD8 memory plate per donor.

Whole-study findings and limits: Collection of samples was limited to blood; tissue repertoires likely differ. Generally, estimated richness proved larger in naive subsets than it did in memory subsets.

The chain recombines TRBV5-6 with TRBJ2-7, with TRBD1 as a possible D gene (6 bases). The sample consisted of memory CD4+ T cells from PBMCs. Indicated subset: CD45RA-negative fraction. The receptor was isolated from a man aged 18-30 years in good health. Some clones in this sample may be carry-over from other donors' samples. The CDR3 DNA is TGTGCCAGCAGACTCAGGGGCTCCTACGAGCAGTACTTC. As protein: CASRLRGSYEQYF.